A selection of T cell receptor beta chains follows, all from one sample in a study of metastatic and nonmetastatic thyroid tumors. TCRdb re-called the PCR reads through MiXCR. The sample consists of about 25,000 clones, roughly an eighth of them appearing once. The sequenced material came from blood. These receptors were obtained from a female donor with papillary thyroid cancer or a benign thyroid nodule (not recorded which). Some clones in this sample may be carry-over from other donors' samples. Both conserved end residues are part of each CDR3. Each record gives: V gene, clone size, D gene, J gene, CDR3 length, CDR3 protein, CDR3 DNA. A D gene is named only where the DNA matches it firmly. A clone size is listed for some rows: how often the clone was seen (once, few, many), or a class if it is expanded.

V: TRBV19; size: many; D: TRBD1; J: TRBJ2-7; length: 15; CDR3: CASNSGTEPFGEQYF; DNA: TGTGCCAGTAATTCCGGGACAGAGCCTTTCGGCGAGCAGTACTTC
V: TRBV27; size: many; D: NA; J: TRBJ1-4; length: 14; CDR3: CASSLQGGLEKLFF; DNA: TGTGCCAGCAGTTTACAGGGTGGGTTGGAGAAACTGTTTTTT
V: TRBV7-2; size: many; D: NA; J: TRBJ2-5; length: 13; CDR3: CASSLFRKETQYF; DNA: TGTGCCAGCAGCTTATTCCGAAAAGAGACCCAGTACTTC
V: TRBV18; size: many; D: NA; J: TRBJ1-1; length: 13; CDR3: CASSPQRGTEAFF; DNA: TGTGCCAGCTCACCCCAGAGAGGCACTGAAGCTTTCTTT
V: TRBV20-1; size: many; D: TRBD1; J: TRBJ1-1; length: 14; CDR3: CSARGQNMNTEAFF; DNA: TGCAGTGCCAGGGGACAGAACATGAACACTGAAGCTTTCTTT
V: TRBV12-3/TRBV12-4; size: many; D: TRBD2; J: TRBJ2-3; length: 18; CDR3: CASRGGPLAGGQTDTQYF; DNA: TGTGCCAGCAGGGGGGGGCCACTAGCGGGAGGGCAGACAGATACGCAGTATTTT
V: TRBV12-3/TRBV12-4; size: NA; D: NA; J: TRBJ1-1; length: 14; CDR3: CASVRASGTAEAFF; DNA: TGTGCCAGCGTCCGGGCGAGCGGGACGGCTGAAGCTTTCTTT
V: TRBV3-1; size: NA; D: TRBD2; J: TRBJ2-2; length: 16; CDR3: CASSLAGRVWTGELFF; DNA: TGTGCCAGCAGCCTTGCGGGGAGGGTATGGACCGGGGAGCTGTTTTTT
V: TRBV5-6; size: many; D: NA; J: TRBJ2-2; length: 14; CDR3: CASLTAGHIGELFF; DNA: TGTGCCAGCTTGACGGCGGGCCATATCGGGGAGCTGTTTTTT
V: TRBV10-3; size: many; D: NA; J: TRBJ1-2; length: 13; CDR3: CAINRGEGYGYTF; DNA: TGTGCCATCAACCGGGGGGAGGGCTATGGCTACACCTTC
V: TRBV4-1; size: many; D: NA; J: TRBJ2-7; length: 16; CDR3: CASSQNDGAFDYEQYF; DNA: TGCGCCAGCAGCCAAAACGACGGAGCTTTTGACTACGAGCAGTACTTC
V: TRBV7-3; size: many; D: TRBD1; J: TRBJ2-3; length: 14; CDR3: CASSLDRSTDTQYF; DNA: TGTGCCAGCAGCTTGGACAGGTCAACAGATACGCAGTATTTT
V: TRBV19; size: medium-sized; D: NA; J: TRBJ2-3; length: 13; CDR3: CASRGVGTDTQYF; DNA: TGTGCCAGTAGGGGGGTTGGGACAGATACGCAGTATTTT
V: TRBV2; size: many; D: TRBD2; J: TRBJ2-3; length: 16; CDR3: CASSGGTSGRSNTQYF; DNA: TGTGCCAGCAGTGGGGGGACTAGCGGGAGGTCGAATACGCAGTATTTT
V: TRBV12-3/TRBV12-4; size: many; D: TRBD2; J: TRBJ2-7; length: 14; CDR3: CARAREGLTYEQYF; DNA: TGTGCCCGCGCGCGGGAGGGCCTAACCTACGAGCAGTACTTC
V: TRBV5-4; size: many; D: TRBD1; J: TRBJ2-7; length: 14; CDR3: CASSQGAGRYEQYF; DNA: TGTGCCAGCAGCCAGGGGGCGGGACGGTACGAGCAGTACTTC
V: TRBV7-3; size: many; D: NA; J: TRBJ2-4; length: 15; CDR3: CASSLNGGGQNIQYF; DNA: TGTGCCAGCAGCTTAAATGGGGGAGGTCAAAACATTCAGTACTTC
V: TRBV27; size: NA; D: NA; J: TRBJ2-6; length: 15; CDR3: CASSLGGTGANVLTF; DNA: TGTGCCAGCAGCCTTGGGGGAACTGGGGCCAACGTCCTGACTTTC
V: TRBV12-3/TRBV12-4; size: many; D: NA; J: TRBJ2-1; length: 11; CDR3: CASSSGGEQFF; DNA: TGTGCCAGCAGTTCGGGTGGTGAGCAGTTCTTC
V: TRBV2; size: many; D: TRBD1; J: TRBJ2-1; length: 14; CDR3: CASSPRTGGGEQFF; DNA: TGTGCCAGCAGTCCTCGTACAGGGGGCGGTGAGCAGTTCTTC
V: TRBV7-9; size: NA; D: NA; J: TRBJ1-6; length: 13; CDR3: CASSFKGDSPLHF; DNA: TGTGCCAGCAGCTTTAAGGGGGATTCACCCCTCCACTTT
V: TRBV6-1; size: many; D: NA; J: TRBJ1-2; length: 13; CDR3: CASSVADNYGYTF; DNA: TGTGCCAGCAGTGTGGCAGACAACTATGGCTACACCTTC
V: TRBV11-1; size: many; D: NA; J: TRBJ1-2; length: 12; CDR3: CASSETSYGYTF; DNA: TGTGCCAGCAGCGAAACGTCCTATGGCTACACCTTC
V: TRBV6-1; size: many; D: NA; J: TRBJ1-2; length: 11; CDR3: CASSAGRGYTF; DNA: TGTGCCAGCAGTGCGGGCCGTGGCTACACCTTC
V: TRBV5-1; size: many; D: NA; J: TRBJ2-3; length: 15; CDR3: CASSLGGSSTDTQYF; DNA: TGCGCCAGCAGCTTGGGGGGGTCTAGCACAGATACGCAGTATTTT
V: TRBV30; size: many; D: TRBD2; J: TRBJ2-1; length: 14; CDR3: CAWSEWEGWDEQFF; DNA: TGTGCCTGGAGTGAGTGGGAGGGGTGGGATGAGCAGTTCTTC
V: TRBV11-3; size: NA; D: TRBD1; J: TRBJ2-2; length: 15; CDR3: CASSGGTGVTGQLFF; DNA: TGTGCCAGCAGTGGTGGGACAGGGGTGACCGGGCAGCTGTTTTTT
V: TRBV5-1; size: NA; D: TRBD2; J: TRBJ2-5; length: 14; CDR3: CASSLTSGSETQYF; DNA: TGCGCCAGCAGCCTGACTAGCGGGAGTGAGACCCAGTACTTC
V: TRBV6-5; size: few; D: TRBD1; J: TRBJ1-3; length: 17; CDR3: CASSYSNPGGSGNTIYF; DNA: TGTGCCAGCAGTTACTCGAATCCAGGGGGCTCTGGAAACACCATATATTTT
V: TRBV4-2; size: many; D: NA; J: TRBJ2-2; length: 15; CDR3: CASSQAGFATGELFF; DNA: TGTGCCAGCAGCCAAGCGGGATTTGCAACCGGGGAGCTGTTTTTT
V: TRBV6-2/TRBV6-3; size: few; D: NA; J: TRBJ1-5; length: 14; CDR3: CASSQAGVRQPEHF; DNA: TGTGCCAGCAGCCAAGCAGGAGTCCGACAGCCCGAGCATTTT
V: TRBV18; size: many; D: TRBD2; J: TRBJ2-3; length: 17; CDR3: CASSPFSSIGRADTQYF; DNA: TGTGCCAGCTCACCATTTTCTTCGATCGGGAGGGCAGATACGCAGTATTTT
V: TRBV19; size: many; D: TRBD1; J: TRBJ1-2; length: 14; CDR3: CASSVQGALDGYTF; DNA: TGTGCCAGTAGTGTACAGGGGGCATTAGACGGCTACACCTTC
V: TRBV15; size: medium-sized; D: NA; J: TRBJ2-1; length: 16; CDR3: CATSRDLNGANNEQFF; DNA: TGTGCCACCAGCAGAGATCTAAATGGGGCCAACAATGAGCAGTTCTTC
V: TRBV3-1; size: many; D: TRBD2; J: TRBJ2-3; length: 17; CDR3: CASSHPTSGLGADTQYF; DNA: TGTGCCAGCAGCCATCCGACTAGCGGATTAGGCGCAGATACGCAGTATTTT
V: TRBV20-1; size: many; D: NA; J: TRBJ1-5; length: 13; CDR3: CSARGTLDQPQHF; DNA: TGCAGTGCTAGAGGGACATTAGATCAGCCCCAGCATTTT
V: TRBV15; size: many; D: TRBD2; J: TRBJ2-3; length: 16; CDR3: CATSRESGRVGDTQYF; DNA: TGTGCCACCAGCAGAGAAAGCGGGAGGGTTGGGGATACGCAGTATTTT
V: TRBV20-1; size: NA; D: NA; J: TRBJ1-2; length: 16; CDR3: CSARELRGGGDYGYTF; DNA: TGCAGTGCTAGAGAATTGCGGGGTGGCGGGGACTATGGCTACACCTTC
V: TRBV28; size: NA; D: NA; J: TRBJ1-5; length: 14; CDR3: CASISVGQNQPQHF; DNA: TGTGCCAGCATTTCCGTTGGGCAAAATCAGCCCCAGCATTTT
V: TRBV12-3/TRBV12-4; size: NA; D: TRBD2; J: TRBJ2-3; length: 14; CDR3: CASSLEREGDTQYF; DNA: TGTGCCAGCAGTTTAGAGCGGGAGGGAGATACGCAGTATTTT
V: TRBV6-1; size: many; D: TRBD2; J: TRBJ2-2; length: 13; CDR3: CASSGGNTGELFF; DNA: TGTGCAAGTAGCGGGGGAAACACCGGGGAGCTGTTTTTT
V: TRBV7-2; size: many; D: NA; J: TRBJ1-2; length: 14; CDR3: CASSLEGLGYGYTF; DNA: TGTGCCAGCAGCTTAGAAGGGTTGGGGTATGGCTACACCTTC
V: TRBV28; size: NA; D: TRBD1; J: TRBJ2-7; length: 15; CDR3: CASRTGTGGKLEQYF; DNA: TGTGCCAGCAGGACCGGGACAGGGGGGAAGTTAGAGCAGTACTTC
V: TRBV12-3/TRBV12-4; size: few; D: NA; J: TRBJ1-3; length: 14; CDR3: CARSWDASGNTIYF; DNA: TGTGCCAGATCATGGGACGCGTCGGGAAACACCATATATTTT
V: TRBV18; size: many; D: NA; J: TRBJ2-7; length: 14; CDR3: CASSPGGGFYEQYF; DNA: TGTGCCAGCTCACCAGGCGGGGGCTTCTACGAGCAGTACTTC
V: TRBV18; size: many; D: NA; J: TRBJ2-1; length: 13; CDR3: CASSPRDFYEQFF; DNA: TGTGCCAGCTCACCGCGGGACTTTTATGAGCAGTTCTTC